This TCR beta chain was recorded in a study of blood T cell repertoires in COVID-19. Study at large: The origin of the acute and convalescent COVID-19 samples was the United States, Italy and Spain. The analysed material was cDNA or gDNA that came from T cells, B-cell-depleted T cells, or PBMCs.

Patients at the Seattle site were enrolled during active infection and followed longitudinally. In the authors' workflow: How many nucleated cells were present was estimated from reference gene primer amplification. Libraries were prepared by immunoSEQ multiplex PCR; TCRdb keeps only in-frame clonotypes and omits some of them. V and J calls and clone size are copied from that table; D and trimming were computed from the DNA. This repertoire shows 100,000 to 150,000 clones, more than 80% found once; its top ten account for 2.5% to 3.5%. Germline V CDR1 and CDR2: KGHSH, LQKENI. Deletions cut 0 bases from V and 0 bases from J, with 8 bases between. The length of the CDR3 is 16 residues.

The source material was peripheral blood. This receptor was identified in a woman older than 75 with COVID-19, enrolled during active disease. This chain joins TRBV18 and TRBJ1-4, with D possibly TRBD1 on 5 matching bases. The DNA of the CDR3 is TGTGCCAGCTCACCACCGGGCAGGGCAACTAATGAAAAACTGTTTTTT. Translating gives CASSPPGRATNEKLFF.